The 7 T cell receptor beta chains reported below all come from one sample, sequenced in a study of control samples from healthy donors and cancer patients. Measured with immunoSEQ multiplex PCR; TCRdb has only the in-frame clones, and not every one. The sample lists about 100,000 clones; approximately 82% were seen once. Source material: blood. Receptor source: a young man in good health.

The CDR3 loop is CASSRGGPFSYEQYV. CDR3 DNA: TGTGCCAGCAGCCGAGGGGGTCCCTTCTCCTACGAGCAGTACGTC. J is TRBJ2-7 and V is TRBV11-1, with D possibly TRBD1 on 6 matching bases. Germline values: CDR1 SGHAT, CDR2 FQDESV (reference sequence). The CDR3 runs to 15 residues. Trimming took 5 bases from V and 0 from J, leaving 14 bases between them.

The J gene is TRBJ2-2, the V gene TRBV7-9; D ambiguous. The length of the CDR3 is 16 residues. Looked up from germline, CDR1 is SEHNR and CDR2 is FQNEAQ (reference sequence). V dropped 3 bases and J dropped 6 bases, with 17 bases sitting between them. The chain's CDR3 is CASSFVPGLEPGELFF. The CDR3 DNA follows: TGTGCCAGCAGCTTTGTACCGGGCCTAGAGCCCGGGGAGCTGTTTTTT.

This chain uses TRBV11-2 with TRBJ2-7; D is perhaps TRBD1 or TRBD2 (5 bases each). Germline CDR1 and CDR2: SGHAT and FQNNGV. V shed 0 bases and J shed 1 base, with 16 bases lying between them. The CDR3 runs 17 residues. For the CDR3, the DNA is TGTGCCAGCAGCTTAGAAAGGCACCGGGACGGATCCTACGAGCAGTACTTC. Amino acids: CASSLERHRDGSYEQYF.

This clone was counted a few times. This chain links TRBV7-2 with TRBJ2-7; TRBD2 might be the D (6 bases). The V gene lost 5 bases and the J gene lost 3 bases, with 20 bases spanning the gap. CDR1 SGHTA and CDR2 FQGNSA come from the germline V gene. CDR3 length: 16 residues. The CDR3 region has the DNA TGTGCCAGCAGCCCCACTTGGGCGGGGCCAGGCTACGAGCAGTACTTC. Its protein product is CASSPTWAGPGYEQYF.

This clone was observed once. V and J are TRBV6-5 and TRBJ1-5; D gene uncertain. From germline, CDR1 is MNHEY and CDR2 SVGAGI. The germline V and J ends were trimmed by 6 bases and 6 bases, with 18 bases remaining between them. This CDR3 spans 15 amino acids. CDR3 sequence (DNA): TGTGCCAGCAGCTTCCAGACTGAGATAAGTCAGCCCCAGCATTTT. As protein: CASSFQTEISQPQHF.

The rearrangement joins TRBV6-6 to TRBJ1-1; tentative D call: TRBD1 (6 bases). The CDR3 runs to 15 residues. CDR1 and CDR2 (germline): MNHNY, SVGAGI (reference sequence). Trimming took off 4 bases at V and 7 bases at J, with 19 bases between the two ends. The CDR3 sequence is CASSSRGGQAGEAFF. As DNA, the CDR3 is TGTGCCAGCAGTTCGCGCGGGGGGCAGGCGGGTGAAGCTTTCTTT.

The rearrangement links TRBV4-3 to TRBJ1-2; D is undetermined. Per the germline V gene, CDR1 is LGHNA and CDR2 is YSLEER. The CDR3 length is 14 residues. Trimming shortened V by 1 base and J by 7 bases, and 13 bases separated the two germline ends. CDR3 sequence reads: CASSQGLQLSGYTF. CDR3 DNA: TGCGCCAGCAGCCAAGGGCTTCAGCTTAGTGGCTACACCTTC.